The T cell receptor (beta chain) under discussion was sequenced for a study of blood T cells in healthy people across ages. Notes on the study in general: Age brought a roughly linear fall in TCR beta diversity measured per million T cells. Long-lived donors had more naive CD4+ cells and higher diversity than aged donors.

The second PCR ran roughly 7 to 12 cycles with a sample-barcoded 5' primer and J-beta primers. Each cDNA molecule was tagged by a template-switch adaptor that had 12 random nucleotides. CDR3-containing paired-end reads numbering at least 2.5 million came from each sample. TCRdb re-called the 5' RACE reads through MiXCR, storing one row per CDR3 protein. This sample has more than 700,000 distinct CDR3 sequences, with about 42% found just once. Germline assignment: CDR1 MNHEY and CDR2 SVGAGI. V lost 10 bases and J 1 base, leaving 6 bases between the germline ends. The CDR3 totals 11 residues. Comments on this clonotype: Antigen unknown.

The chain carries TRBV6-5 and TRBJ2-3, with unresolved D. The receptor comes from a man at least 80 years old in good health. The sample was blood. CDR3 sequence: CATRRTDTQYF. CDR3 nucleotide sequence: TGTGCCACCAGACGCACAGATACGCAGTATTTT.